The 10 T cell receptor beta chains listed next were all sequenced from one sample in a study of blood T cells in healthy people across ages. Primers used in a second PCR of roughly 6 to 11 cycles were a sample-barcoded 5' primer and a J-beta primer mix. In TCRdb, the 5' RACE reads were re-called with MiXCR into one record per CDR3 protein. The table includes 630,000 or so distinct CDR3 sequences, roughly 31% detected once. Sequencing was performed on blood. The receptors stem from a woman aged 80 or older in good health.

In the case of this clonotype: A much larger clone sits a single nucleotide away, making a read error possible. The chain has TRBV4-3 and TRBJ2-7; D is possibly TRBD1 or TRBD2 (5 bases each). V was cut by 1 base and J by 7 bases, with 20 bases left in between. Looked up from germline, CDR1 is LGHNA and CDR2 is YSLEER. The CDR3 runs 16 residues. CDR3 bases: TGCGCCAGCAGCCAAGGTTCCGGGACGAACCACAATGAGCAGTACTTC. Translation gives CASSQGSGTNHNEQYF.

This clonotype showed up just a few times. The V gene is TRBV27, the J gene TRBJ1-4, with D uncertain. V dropped 3 bases and J dropped 2 bases, with 13 bases sitting between them. This CDR3 is built from 16 residues. Germline lookup yields CDR1 MNHEY and CDR2 SMNVEV (reference sequence). In DNA form, the CDR3 reads TGTGCCAGCAGTTTCGACGGGAGAAGGACTAATGAAAAACTGTTTTTT. Translating gives CASSFDGRRTNEKLFF.

The rearrangement uses TRBV29-1 and TRBJ2-4; D is unresolved. The CDR3 has 13 amino acids. Trimming took off 8 bases at V and 13 bases at J, with 24 bases between the two ends. Germline loops: CDR1 SQVTM, CDR2 ANQGSEA. The CDR3: CSSIADAGREQYF. The CDR3, as DNA: TGCAGCTCGATTGCGGATGCAGGTAGAGAGCAGTACTTC.

The chain couples TRBV29-1 to TRBJ2-1; D uncertain. V gave up 5 bases and J gave up 6 bases, with 5 bases separating them. CDR1 SQVTM and CDR2 ANQGSEA come from the germline V gene. The CDR3 runs 10 residues. CDR3 residues: CSVPGNEQFF. DNA of the CDR3: TGCAGCGTTCCGGGCAATGAGCAGTTCTTC.

This clonotype was detected ten times or more. The CDR3 reads CASSSDSSTNEKLFF. In DNA, the CDR3 is TGCGCCAGCAGCTCGGACAGTTCAACTAATGAAAAACTGTTTTTT. The chain is built from TRBV5-1 and TRBJ1-4, with D maybe TRBD1 (6 bases). The V and J ends lost 3 bases and 0 bases respectively, with 9 bases between them. The CDR3 extends over 15 amino acids. Germline loops: CDR1 SGHRS, CDR2 YFSETQ.

There are many counts of this clonotype. The chain has TRBV4-3 and TRBJ2-1; weak D call: TRBD1 (5 bases). V was cut by 1 base and J by 3 bases, with 10 bases left in between. Germline values: CDR1 LGHNA, CDR2 YSLEER. The CDR3 is made up of 15 amino acids. In DNA form, the CDR3 reads TGCGCCAGCAGCCAAGGGGTGACAGACTACAATGAGCAGTTCTTC. Encoded protein: CASSQGVTDYNEQFF.

This clonotype was counted at least ten times. The J gene is TRBJ2-7, the V gene TRBV19, with 8 bases lining up with TRBD1. This CDR3 is built from 15 residues. The germline gives CDR1 LNHDA, CDR2 SQIVND (reference sequence). V was clipped by 4 bases and J by 5 bases; unmatched bases: 10. Here the CDR3 reads CASSTGRDRWNEQYF. CDR3 bases: TGTGCCAGTAGTACGGGACGGGACAGGTGGAACGAGCAGTACTTC.

This clonotype was picked up many times. At one end, the junction sequence differs from germline, possibly due to a read error. V gene TRBV5-1 combines with J gene TRBJ2-7, with 7 positions matching TRBD1. The CDR3 is 15 residues long. Per germline, CDR1 SGHRS and CDR2 YFSETQ. The CDR3 region has the DNA TGCGCCAGCAGCCCACCTCGGGACAGTATCTACGAACAGTACTTC. Amino acids: CASSPPRDSIYEQYF.

This clonotype was observed at least ten times. This rearrangement joins TRBV7-2 to TRBJ2-1; 12 positions match TRBD2. V shed 1 base and J 7 bases; nucleotides not matched to a gene: 2. Germline V lookup: CDR1 SGHTA, CDR2 FQGNSA. The CDR3 covers 15 residues. The CDR3 nucleotides are TGTGCCAGCAGCTTAGGGACTAGCGGGGCTAATGAGCAGTTCTTC. Translated, it gives CASSLGTSGANEQFF.

On this clonotype itself: It may be a read error: a sequence one base away is much more abundant. The genes are TRBV6-1 and TRBJ2-7; D possibly corresponds to TRBD1 (6 bases). The germline V gene has CDR1 MNHNS and CDR2 SASEGT. CDR3 size: 14 residues. The CDR3: CVILDRSYSYEQYF. Here the CDR3 DNA reads TGTGTCATCCTTGACAGGTCATACTCCTACGAGCAGTACTTC.